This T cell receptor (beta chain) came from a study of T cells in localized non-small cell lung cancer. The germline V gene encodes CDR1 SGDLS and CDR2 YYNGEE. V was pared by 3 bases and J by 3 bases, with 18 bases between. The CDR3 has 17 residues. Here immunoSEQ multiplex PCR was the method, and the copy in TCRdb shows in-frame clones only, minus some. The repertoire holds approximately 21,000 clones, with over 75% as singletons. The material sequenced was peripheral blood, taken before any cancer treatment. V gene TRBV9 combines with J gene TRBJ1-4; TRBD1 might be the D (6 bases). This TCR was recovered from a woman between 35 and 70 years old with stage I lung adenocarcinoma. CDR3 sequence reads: CASSAARTASPNEKLFF. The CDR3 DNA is TGTGCCAGCAGCGCCGCACGGACAGCCAGCCCTAATGAAAAACTGTTTTTT. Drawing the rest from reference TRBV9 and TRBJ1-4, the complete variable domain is DSGVTQTPKHLITATGQRVTLRCSPRSGDLSVYWYQQSLDQGLQFLIQYYNGEERAKGNILERFSAQQFPDLHSELNLSSLELGDSALYFCASSAARTASPNEKLFFGSGTQLSVL.